Following are 21 T cell receptor beta chains from one sample sequenced in a study of a mutant IDH1 vaccine in newly diagnosed glioma. This sample's time point: week 47, end of study. Vaccinated patients received 300 ug of mutant IDH1 20-mer peptide per dose, with topical imiquimod. Measured with immunoSEQ multiplex PCR; TCRdb has only the in-frame clones, and not every one. This table holds about 94,000 clones, approximately 89% found once. The antigens for these receptors are not known. Here the sequenced sample was PBMCs, taken from a glioma patient whose treatment included an IDH1 peptide vaccine. The receptors here all came from a woman aged 45-65 years with glioma.

The chain joins TRBV19 to TRBJ2-2; D is undetermined. Germline loops: CDR1 LNHDA, CDR2 SQIVND (reference sequence). The length of the CDR3 is 14 residues. V was clipped by 4 bases and J by 9 bases, with 15 bases between them. The CDR3 region is CASSKGIVARELFF. The CDR3 coding sequence is TGTGCCAGTAGTAAAGGGATAGTGGCCAGGGAGCTGTTTTTT.

The chain links TRBV2 to TRBJ1-5; D is unclear. The ends were cut back, 7 bases at V and 5 bases at J, with 12 bases in the middle. The CDR3 loop spans 13 amino acids. The germline V gene has CDR1 SNHLY and CDR2 FYNNEI. CDR3 in DNA: TGTGCCAGCACGGGATACAGAGATCAGCCCCAGCATTTT. Translated, it gives CASTGYRDQPQHF.

This clone was picked up a small number of times. This rearrangement joins TRBV7-2 to TRBJ2-1, with unresolved D. Looked up from germline, CDR1 is SGHTA and CDR2 is FQGNSA. The CDR3 has 17 residues. Trimming left V 1 base short and J 4 bases short, with 17 bases between. The CDR3 nucleotides read TGTGCCAGCAGCTTAGGGGGTCGACGGTTATTATACAATGAGCAGTTCTTC. Its translation: CASSLGGRRLLYNEQFF.

The gene calls are TRBV18 and TRBJ1-1; possibly TRBD1 for D (5 bases). The germline CDR1 and CDR2 sequences are KGHSH and LQKENI. The CDR3 contains 15 residues. Trimming removed 4 bases at V and 0 bases at J, with 12 bases between. The CDR3 spells CASSLGRGLNTEAFF. Written as DNA, the CDR3 is TGTGCCAGCTCACTGGGACGGGGTCTGAACACTGAAGCTTTCTTT.

This clone appeared a single time. This chain links TRBV27 with TRBJ1-1; weak D call: TRBD1 (5 bases). V lost 4 bases to trimming and J lost 1 base, with 13 bases between them. CDR3 length equals 15 residues. Germline-derived CDR1 and CDR2 are MNHEY and SMNVEV (reference sequence). CDR3: CASSSPGHPNTEAFF. Here the CDR3 DNA reads TGTGCCAGCAGTTCCCCAGGACACCCGAACACTGAAGCTTTCTTT.

The chain is built from TRBV13 and TRBJ2-1; TRBD2 matches at 12 bases. V gave up 5 bases and J gave up 10 bases; unmatched junction bases: 9. Germline values: CDR1 PRHDT, CDR2 FYEKMQ (reference sequence). CDR3 length: 15 amino acids. CDR3 protein: CASSPGLAGFNEQFF. The CDR3 DNA follows: TGTGCCAGCAGCCCCGGACTAGCGGGATTTAACGAGCAGTTCTTC. Full variable domain (rest looked up from reference TRBV13 and TRBJ2-1): AAGVIQSPRHLIKEKRETATLKCYPIPRHDTVYWYQQGPGQDPQFLISFYEKMQSDKGSIPDRFSAQQFSDYHSELNMSSLELGDSALYFCASSPGLAGFNEQFFGPGTRLTVL.

The rearrangement links TRBV18 to TRBJ1-1; 10 bases are shared with TRBD1. From germline, CDR1 is KGHSH and CDR2 LQKENI. The CDR3 consists of 15 residues. V gave up 2 bases and J gave up 0 bases; unmatched junction bases: 0. The chain's CDR3 is CASSPGQGVNTEAFF. CDR3 bases: TGTGCCAGCTCACCAGGACAGGGGGTGAACACTGAAGCTTTCTTT. Variable domain in full (rest from reference TRBV18 and TRBJ1-1): NAGVMQNPRHLVRRRGQEARLRCSPMKGHSHVYWYRQLPEEGLKFMVYLQKENIIDESGMPKERFSAEFPKEGPSILRIQQVVRGDSAAYFCASSPGQGVNTEAFFGQGTRLTVV.

About this clone itself: Other nucleotide sequences in the sample specify the same CDR3. V is TRBV18 and J is TRBJ2-3; D unclear. The CDR3 covers 13 residues. V shed 3 bases and J shed 0 bases, with 4 bases lying between them. The germline gives CDR1 KGHSH, CDR2 LQKENI. CDR3 in amino acids: CASSPSSTDTQYF. The CDR3, as DNA: TGTGCCAGCTCACCCTCTAGCACAGATACGCAGTATTTT.

The chain employs TRBV25-1 and TRBJ1-6, with 8 positions matching TRBD1. Trimming at V came to 0 bases and at J to 10 bases, leaving 5 bases not matched to a gene. The CDR3 is 15 residues long. Germline V gene sequence: CDR1 MGHDK, CDR2 SYGVNS. The CDR3 spells CASSEYLDRESPLHF. In DNA, the CDR3 is TGTGCCAGCAGTGAATATCTGGACAGGGAATCACCCCTCCACTTT.

The gene calls are TRBV25-1 and TRBJ1-4; D is perhaps TRBD1 (5 bases). CDR1 MGHDK and CDR2 SYGVNS come from the germline V gene. The CDR3 runs 14 residues. Trimming left V 7 bases short and J 5 bases short, with 14 bases between. CDR3: CASKGDSHNEKLFF. The CDR3 region has the DNA TGTGCCAGCAAAGGCGACAGCCACAATGAAAAACTGTTTTTT.

The gene calls are TRBV7-9 and TRBJ2-1; no definite D call. V was clipped by 2 bases and J by 4 bases, with 3 bases between them. The CDR3 totals 12 residues. The germline V gene has CDR1 SEHNR and CDR2 FQNEAQ (reference sequence). The CDR3 DNA follows: TGTGCCAGCAGCTTAAAGTACAATGAGCAGTTCTTC. Translating gives CASSLKYNEQFF.

This clone was recorded once. The J gene is TRBJ2-1, the V gene TRBV9; D possibly corresponds to TRBD1 (6 bases). Germline V gene lookup returns CDR1 SGDLS and CDR2 YYNGEE. The CDR3 runs 13 residues. The germline V and J ends were trimmed by 6 bases and 0 bases, with 7 bases remaining between them. Here the CDR3 DNA reads TGTGCCAGCACACAGGGCTCCTACAATGAGCAGTTCTTC. Translation: CASTQGSYNEQFF.

The chain is built from TRBV5-1 and TRBJ2-7; tentative D call: TRBD2 (6 bases). This CDR3 region has 15 residues. V dropped 4 bases and J dropped 3 bases, with 17 bases sitting between them. Germline V gene lookup returns CDR1 SGHRS and CDR2 YFSETQ. CDR3 coding DNA: TGCGCCAGCAGCCCGACGGTGGCGGGGAGCTACGAGCAGTACTTC. Amino acid sequence: CASSPTVAGSYEQYF.

In the case of this clone: The same CDR3 arises from other DNA sequences in this sample as well. The chain has TRBV7-3 and TRBJ2-1; 10 bases agree with TRBD2. Germline assignment: CDR1 SGHTA and CDR2 FQGTGA. This CDR3 region has 15 residues. V was pared by 5 bases and J by 3 bases, with 4 bases of the junction left unmatched. CDR3 sequence: CASSPRLAGYNEQFF. As DNA, the CDR3 is TGTGCCAGCAGCCCCAGACTAGCGGGCTACAATGAGCAGTTCTTC.

The chain couples TRBV7-8 to TRBJ2-1, with a weak D call TRBD1 (5 bases). The CDR3 has 21 amino acids. CDR1 is SGHVS, CDR2 FQNEAQ, per germline. Deletions cut 5 bases from V and 1 base from J, with 30 bases between. The CDR3 here is CASSPYRIPFGRGWSYNEQFF. CDR3 sequence (DNA): TGTGCCAGCAGCCCATATAGGATACCGTTCGGAAGGGGATGGTCCTACAATGAGCAGTTCTTC. Looking up the rest from reference TRBV7-8 and TRBJ2-1 gives the full variable domain: GAGVSQSPRYKVAKRGQDVALRCDPISGHVSLFWYQQALGQGPEFLTYFQNEAQLDKSGLPSDRFFAERPEGSVSTLKIQRTQQEDSAVYLCASSPYRIPFGRGWSYNEQFFGPGTRLTVL.

This chain connects TRBV6-1 to TRBJ1-2; 8 bases fit TRBD1. This CDR3 contains 13 residues. CDR1 and CDR2 from the germline V gene are MNHNS and SASEGT. The V and J ends lost 1 base and 5 bases, in that order; junction bases with no gene match: 0. CDR3 nucleotides: TGTGCCAGCAGTGAAGGGACAGGGTATGGCTACACCTTC. Residues: CASSEGTGYGYTF.

The sample holds one count of this clone. The chain employs TRBV4-1 and TRBJ1-6; a weak D match, TRBD1 (6 bases). Trimming took off 3 bases at V and 6 bases at J, with 18 bases between the two ends. This CDR3 is built from 17 residues. CDR1 and CDR2 (germline): MGHRA, YSYEKL. This CDR3 is CASSHLTRGRANSPLHF. As DNA, the CDR3 is TGCGCCAGCAGCCACCTCACCAGGGGAAGGGCTAATTCACCCCTCCACTTT.

This chain joins TRBV18 and TRBJ2-2, with TRBD1 matching 11 bases. CDR1 is KGHSH, CDR2 LQKENI, per germline. The CDR3 loop spans 15 amino acids. Germline trimming cut 0 bases from V and 6 bases from J; bases unmatched to any gene: 0. CDR3 in DNA: TGTGCCAGCTCACCACCGGGACAGGGGGCCGGGGAGCTGTTTTTT. Translation gives CASSPPGQGAGELFF. The full variable domain, completed using reference TRBV18 and TRBJ2-2, is NAGVMQNPRHLVRRRGQEARLRCSPMKGHSHVYWYRQLPEEGLKFMVYLQKENIIDESGMPKERFSAEFPKEGPSILRIQQVVRGDSAAYFCASSPPGQGAGELFFGEGSRLTVL.

This chain connects TRBV2 to TRBJ2-1; 9 nucleotides align to TRBD2. Germline CDR1 reads SNHLY; CDR2 reads FYNNEI. There are 15 residues in the CDR3. With V trimmed by 3 bases and J by 2 bases, 2 bases remained unmatched. The CDR3 DNA sequence: TGTGCCAGCAGTGAGCTAGCGGGAACCTACAATGAGCAGTTCTTC. It specifies CASSELAGTYNEQFF.

The CDR3 is CASSPQTGVRYFTEAFF. In nucleotides, the CDR3 is TGTGCCAGCAGTCCACAGACAGGGGTAAGGTATTTCACTGAAGCTTTCTTT. This chain joins TRBV28 and TRBJ1-1; the match to TRBD1 covers 8 bases. CDR3 size: 17 residues. J was trimmed by 4 bases and V by 5 bases; bases with no gene match: 15. CDR1 and CDR2 (germline): MDHEN, SYDVKM.

The chain carries TRBV28 and TRBJ2-1; 13 positions match TRBD2. V was pared by 4 bases and J by 7 bases, with 4 bases of the junction left unmatched. The CDR3 totals 15 residues. From germline, CDR1 is MDHEN and CDR2 SYDVKM. In nucleotides, the CDR3 is TGTGCCAGCAGTTCGGGACTAGCGGGACCGAATGAGCAGTTCTTC. Its translation: CASSSGLAGPNEQFF.